The entry that follows covers one T cell receptor (beta chain) sequence. Antigen: not known. PCR involved 60 Vbeta and 13 Jbeta primers. This table comes from immunoSEQ multiplex PCR, and its TCRdb copy is limited to in-frame clones, with some not included. The profile shows over 80,000 clones, about 69% of them singletons. The CDR3 covers 14 residues. With 4 bases clipped from V and 1 base from J, the junction kept 2 bases outside the gene matches. Germline V CDR1 and CDR2: MGHRA, YSYEKL. The donors, nominally healthy at sampling, likely had unrecorded immune exposures. The data stem from a study of cytomegalovirus exposure and HLA in healthy donors. Study-wide background: Falling in the Caucasian-associated ancestry cluster were 65% to 90% of under 450 genotyped donors. Whole-study findings and limits: Reports indicate that TCR beta sequences accurately predicted the HLA-A and HLA-B alleles of most subjects.

The sample was PBMCs. The genes are TRBV4-1 and TRBJ1-1; 8 bases are a match to TRBD1. This receptor was identified in a woman aged 18-30 years in good health and CMV-seropositive. CDR3 DNA sequence: TGCGCCAGCAGCCTTGGGACAGGGAACACTGAAGCTTTCTTT. Residues: CASSLGTGNTEAFF.